The present T cell receptor (beta chain) was sequenced within a study of CD8+CD57+ T cells in acquired aplastic anemia. Study-level background: Mean DNA quantity obtained from sorted CD4+ and CD8+ cells was about 3.2 ug. Overall study findings and caveats: The same twenty-nine CD8+ CDR3 sequences occurred in patients and in controls.

The CDR3 is 13 amino acids. Germline loops: CDR1 MNHEY, CDR2 SMNVEV (reference sequence). V lost 4 bases and J 4 bases, leaving 8 bases between the germline ends. In this sample, this clonotype turned up a few times. Its antigen is undetermined. It was genomic DNA that served as the template for profiling TCR beta VDJ and CDR3. TCRdb ran MiXCR on the reads and lists one entry per CDR3 protein. The sample yields about 180,000 distinct CDR3 sequences, 63% seen once. CD8+CD57+ cell expansion had been shown by flow cytometry in patients chosen for sequencing. Sequencing used sorted CD4+, CD8+, or CD8+CD57+ T cells (not recorded which) from PBMCs. The V gene is TRBV27, the J gene TRBJ2-1; D is undetermined. The clonotype comes from a human donor with aplastic anemia. In DNA, the CDR3 is TGTGCCAGCAGTTCCTCAAAATACAATGAGCAGTTCTTC. Translation: CASSSSKYNEQFF.